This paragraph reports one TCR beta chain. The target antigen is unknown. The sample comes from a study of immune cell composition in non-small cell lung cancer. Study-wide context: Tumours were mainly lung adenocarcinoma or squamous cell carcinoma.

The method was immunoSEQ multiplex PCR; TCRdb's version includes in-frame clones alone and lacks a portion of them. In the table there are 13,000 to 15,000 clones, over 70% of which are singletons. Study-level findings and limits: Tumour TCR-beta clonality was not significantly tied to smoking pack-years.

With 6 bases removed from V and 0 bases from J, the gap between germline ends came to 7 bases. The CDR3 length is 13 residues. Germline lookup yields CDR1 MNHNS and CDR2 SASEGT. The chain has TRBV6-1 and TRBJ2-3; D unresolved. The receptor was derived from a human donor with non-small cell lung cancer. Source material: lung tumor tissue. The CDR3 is CASRASSTDTQYF. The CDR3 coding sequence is TGTGCCAGCAGAGCTTCGAGCACAGATACGCAGTATTTT.